This is a list of T cell receptor beta chains from one sample in a study of OX40 agonist ivuxolimab in advanced cancers. Profiling relied on immunoSEQ multiplex PCR, and the TCRdb table lists in-frame clones only, not all of them. The data show some 19,000 clones, approximately 73% seen once. Here the sequenced sample was CD4+ or CD8+ T cells sorted from blood, taken in a trial of the OX40 agonist ivuxolimab. These receptors were collected from an adult with an advanced solid tumor such as melanoma, head and neck, liver or kidney cancer. Each CDR3 is given with its conserved first and last residue. A D gene is named only where the DNA matches it firmly. Size values are once, few and many counts, or a class for expanded clones, and some rows have none.

cdr3_nt: TGTGCCAGCAGCCCAGGACGGACCTACGAGCAGTACTTC
cdr3_aa: CASSPGRTYEQYF
j_call: TRBJ2-7
clone_size: NA
d_call: NA
v_call: TRBV13

cdr3_nt: TGTGCTAGCAGCTTTACAGAAAACAATGAGCAGTTCTTC
cdr3_aa: CASSFTENNEQFF
j_call: TRBJ2-1
clone_size: once
d_call: NA
v_call: TRBV7-7

cdr3_nt: TGTGCCAGTTACCTCGGGGTGGGGGAAGAGGCAGATACGCAGTATTTT
cdr3_aa: CASYLGVGEEADTQYF
j_call: TRBJ2-3
clone_size: NA
d_call: NA
v_call: TRBV28

cdr3_nt: TGTGCCAGCAGACCAGCAGGGTACTTGGAGGACTACGAGCAGTACTTC
cdr3_aa: CASRPAGYLEDYEQYF
j_call: TRBJ2-7
clone_size: NA
d_call: NA
v_call: TRBV7-8

cdr3_nt: TGTGCCAGCACTGCCGGCAGGGCCTCCGATCAGCCCCAGCATTTT
cdr3_aa: CASTAGRASDQPQHF
j_call: TRBJ1-5
clone_size: NA
d_call: NA
v_call: TRBV28

cdr3_nt: TGTGCCAGTAGTATAAACGGTGACTATGGCTACACCTTC
cdr3_aa: CASSINGDYGYTF
j_call: TRBJ1-2
clone_size: NA
d_call: NA
v_call: TRBV19

cdr3_nt: TGTGCCAGAAGTGGGAATCGAACCACTGAAGCTTTCTTT
cdr3_aa: CARSGNRTTEAFF
j_call: TRBJ1-1
clone_size: NA
d_call: NA
v_call: TRBV5-5

cdr3_nt: TGTGCCAGCAGCTTAGAGGCGAGATCACCCCTCCACTTT
cdr3_aa: CASSLEARSPLHF
j_call: TRBJ1-6
clone_size: NA
d_call: NA
v_call: TRBV7-9

cdr3_nt: TGTGCCAGCAGTCCGTACGCCGTAAGAAGTGAGGGAGATACGCAGTATTTT
cdr3_aa: CASSPYAVRSEGDTQYF
j_call: TRBJ2-3
clone_size: NA
d_call: NA
v_call: TRBV28

cdr3_nt: TGTGCCAGCAGTTACGGTCAGGGGATAAACACCATATATTTT
cdr3_aa: CASSYGQGINTIYF
j_call: TRBJ1-3
clone_size: few
d_call: NA
v_call: TRBV6-6

cdr3_nt: TGTGCCAGCAGCTATCCACTGCCACAAAGTCGGGCCAACGTCCTGACTTTC
cdr3_aa: CASSYPLPQSRANVLTF
j_call: TRBJ2-6
clone_size: NA
d_call: NA
v_call: TRBV7-7

cdr3_nt: TGTGCCAGCAGTGACGGCGGATCCCCCACAGATACGCAGTATTTT
cdr3_aa: CASSDGGSPTDTQYF
j_call: TRBJ2-3
clone_size: NA
d_call: NA
v_call: TRBV6-4

cdr3_nt: TGTGCCAGCAGCCAAGAGTTGGTGGGGTCCTACGAGCAGTACTTC
cdr3_aa: CASSQELVGSYEQYF
j_call: TRBJ2-7
clone_size: NA
d_call: NA
v_call: TRBV4-2

cdr3_nt: TGCAGCGCTCAACAGGGGGACACCATATATTTT
cdr3_aa: CSAQQGDTIYF
j_call: TRBJ1-3
clone_size: NA
d_call: TRBD1
v_call: TRBV29-1

cdr3_nt: TGTGCCAGCAGCCAGTTAGGGGACACTGAAGCTTTCTTT
cdr3_aa: CASSQLGDTEAFF
j_call: TRBJ1-1
clone_size: NA
d_call: NA
v_call: TRBV7-9

cdr3_nt: TGTGCCAGCTTTGGCCCCACCGGGGAGCTGTTTTTT
cdr3_aa: CASFGPTGELFF
j_call: TRBJ2-2
clone_size: NA
d_call: NA
v_call: TRBV6-6

cdr3_nt: TGTGCCAGCAGTCAGGACAGCTCCTACAATGAGCAGTTCTTC
cdr3_aa: CASSQDSSYNEQFF
j_call: TRBJ2-1
clone_size: NA
d_call: NA
v_call: TRBV6-6

cdr3_nt: TGTGCCAGCTTCGGCGGGGGCTTTAATGAGCAGTTCTTC
cdr3_aa: CASFGGGFNEQFF
j_call: TRBJ2-1
clone_size: NA
d_call: NA
v_call: TRBV6-5

cdr3_nt: TGTGCCAGCAGCCGAGCAGGGACAGGCTGGGGTAACTATGGCTACACCTTC
cdr3_aa: CASSRAGTGWGNYGYTF
j_call: TRBJ1-2
clone_size: NA
d_call: TRBD1
v_call: TRBV11-2

cdr3_nt: TGTGCCAGCAGTTTGAATCAGCCCCAGCATTTT
cdr3_aa: CASSLNQPQHF
j_call: TRBJ1-5
clone_size: NA
d_call: NA
v_call: TRBV28

cdr3_nt: TGTGCCAGCAGCTTAGGAGTCCTACAGGACCGCTCTGGAAACACCATATATTTT
cdr3_aa: CASSLGVLQDRSGNTIYF
j_call: TRBJ1-3
clone_size: NA
d_call: NA
v_call: TRBV7-3

cdr3_nt: TGTGCCAGCACCGGGGGAAGCCATGAGCAGTTCTTC
cdr3_aa: CASTGGSHEQFF
j_call: TRBJ2-1
clone_size: once
d_call: NA
v_call: TRBV28

cdr3_nt: TGTGCCAGCAGACTAGCGGGCTCCTACAATGAGCAGTTCTTC
cdr3_aa: CASRLAGSYNEQFF
j_call: TRBJ2-1
clone_size: NA
d_call: TRBD2
v_call: TRBV28

cdr3_nt: TGTGCCAGCAGTATCCTTCCGGGGGTCGGCGGCCAGCCCCAGCATTTT
cdr3_aa: CASSILPGVGGQPQHF
j_call: TRBJ1-5
clone_size: NA
d_call: NA
v_call: TRBV27

cdr3_nt: TGTGCCAGCAGTTTTGGGGGCTACAATGAGCAGTTCTTC
cdr3_aa: CASSFGGYNEQFF
j_call: TRBJ2-1
clone_size: NA
d_call: NA
v_call: TRBV27

cdr3_nt: TGTGCCAGTAGTATGCAGGACGGTAGAAATCAGCCCCAGCATTTT
cdr3_aa: CASSMQDGRNQPQHF
j_call: TRBJ1-5
clone_size: NA
d_call: NA
v_call: TRBV19

cdr3_nt: TGTGCCAGCAGCCGACAGGACTTCTATGGCTACACCTTC
cdr3_aa: CASSRQDFYGYTF
j_call: TRBJ1-2
clone_size: few
d_call: NA
v_call: TRBV5-8

cdr3_nt: TGCGCCAGCAGCTCTTCACTAGCGGGAGGGCCATGGGAGCAGTACTTC
cdr3_aa: CASSSSLAGGPWEQYF
j_call: TRBJ2-7
clone_size: NA
d_call: TRBD2
v_call: TRBV5-1

cdr3_nt: TGTGCCAGCAGTGCCCGGGACACTTTAAATGAGCAGTTCTTC
cdr3_aa: CASSARDTLNEQFF
j_call: TRBJ2-1
clone_size: NA
d_call: NA
v_call: TRBV5-4

cdr3_nt: TGTGCCAGCAGCCCCAGGGGACAGGGGGCGCGGAACACTGAAGCTTTCTTT
cdr3_aa: CASSPRGQGARNTEAFF
j_call: TRBJ1-1
clone_size: medium-sized
d_call: TRBD1
v_call: TRBV7-9